This entry lists 20 T cell receptor beta chains sequenced from one sample in a study of T cell repertoires in cytomegalovirus infection. TCRdb ran MiXCR on the reads and lists one entry per CDR3 protein. Of 510,000 or so distinct CDR3 sequences listed, around 27% are singletons. Sequences were obtained from PBMCs. The receptors stem from a human donor in good health (CMV status not recorded). Some clones in this sample may be carry-over from other donors' samples.

This clonotype was counted a few times. This chain joins TRBV29-1 and TRBJ1-2, with 7 bases that match TRBD1. Per germline, CDR1 SQVTM and CDR2 ANQGSEA. The length of the CDR3 is 14 residues. The junction had 8 bases not matched to a gene; V was cut back by 4 bases and J by 3 bases. Here the CDR3 reads CSVGVRDRDYGYTF. The CDR3 bases are TGCAGCGTTGGGGTACGAGACAGGGACTATGGCTACACCTTC.

The chain couples TRBV25-1 to TRBJ1-5; the match to TRBD1 covers 9 bases. Trimming cost V 6 bases and J 5 bases; bases outside gene matches: 8. CDR3 length: 15 amino acids. The germline V gene encodes CDR1 MGHDK and CDR2 SYGVNS. The CDR3 here is CASRQGAKLHQPQHF. CDR3 sequence (DNA): TGTGCCAGCAGACAGGGGGCTAAGCTCCATCAGCCCCAGCATTTT.

This clonotype was seen a few times. The chain couples TRBV7-8 to TRBJ2-4, with D possibly TRBD2 on 6 matching bases. V dropped 4 bases and J dropped 0 bases, with 10 bases sitting between them. In germline, CDR1 is SGHVS, CDR2 FQNEAQ. This CDR3 is built from 15 residues. The CDR3 bases are TGTGCCAGCAGCTCACCGGGACTAGCCAAAAACATTCAGTACTTC. This sequence encodes CASSSPGLAKNIQYF.

The genes are TRBV24-1 and TRBJ2-1; D unresolved. Trimming stripped 6 bases from V and 6 bases from J, with 11 bases between. CDR3 length: 13 residues. Germline V CDR1 and CDR2: KGHDR, SFDVKD. CDR3: CATSPNSFNEQFF. The CDR3 DNA sequence: TGTGCCACCAGTCCTAACAGTTTCAATGAGCAGTTCTTC.

The genes are TRBV7-3 and TRBJ2-1, with 7 bases that match TRBD2. The trim removed 5 bases at V and 1 base at J, leaving 8 bases unmatched. The germline V gene encodes CDR1 SGHTA and CDR2 FQGTGA. The length of the CDR3 is 16 residues. CDR3: CASSQGAGASYNEQFF. CDR3 DNA: TGTGCCAGCAGCCAGGGTGCGGGAGCGTCCTACAATGAGCAGTTCTTC.

Many counts were recorded for this clonotype. This chain joins TRBV11-2 and TRBJ1-5; the D is unclear. Looked up from germline, CDR1 is SGHAT and CDR2 is FQNNGV. The CDR3 has 13 amino acids. Trimming removed 2 bases at V and 4 bases at J, with 6 bases between. Here the CDR3 reads CASSLIPNQPQHF. In DNA form, the CDR3 reads TGTGCCAGCAGCTTAATTCCGAATCAGCCCCAGCATTTT.

The chain has TRBV27 and TRBJ2-6; D remains ambiguous. Trimming took 5 bases from V and 2 from J, leaving 13 bases between them. The CDR3 consists of 16 residues. CDR1 and CDR2 (germline): MNHEY, SMNVEV (reference sequence). For the CDR3, the DNA is TGTGCCAGCAGTAGCACAACAACGCCTGGGGCCAACGTCCTGACTTTC. This encodes CASSSTTTPGANVLTF.

The V gene is TRBV19, the J gene TRBJ2-4; D is perhaps TRBD2 (6 bases). Germline V CDR1 and CDR2: LNHDA, SQIVND (reference sequence). This CDR3 has 15 amino acids. V was trimmed by 5 bases and J by 2 bases, leaving 13 bases between them. The DNA of the CDR3 is TGTGCCAGTAGTTCCCACGGGGGAACCAAAAACATTCAGTACTTC. Translation: CASSSHGGTKNIQYF.

This clonotype was observed a few times. The rearrangement links TRBV5-6 to TRBJ2-1; 8 positions match TRBD1. Germline V gives CDR1 SGHDT, CDR2 YYEEEE. Unmatched junction bases numbered 9, after V lost 4 bases and J lost 3 bases. The CDR3 has 16 amino acids. The CDR3 is CASSRTGDRSYNEQFF. Written as DNA, the CDR3 is TGTGCCAGCAGCCGGACCGGGGACAGGAGCTACAATGAGCAGTTCTTC.

The J gene is TRBJ2-1, the V gene TRBV29-1; 12 bases line up with TRBD2. V lost 7 bases and J lost 11; bases outside the gene matches: 15. Germline CDR1 is SQVTM and CDR2 is ANQGSEA. The CDR3 is 15 amino acids. The CDR3 DNA sequence: TGCAGCGCCTCTAGCGGGAGGGGCCCGGGTGATCAGCAGTTCTTC. Residues: CSASSGRGPGDQQFF.

The rearrangement joins TRBV10-3 to TRBJ1-2; 7 nucleotides line up with TRBD1. CDR1 and CDR2 (germline): ENHRY, SYGVKD. This CDR3 contains 14 residues. Trimming took 0 bases from V and 5 from J; bases not matched to a gene: 3. Written as DNA, the CDR3 is TGTGCCATCAGTGAGTCGGGACAGTTTTATGGCTACACCTTC. Translated, it gives CAISESGQFYGYTF.

On this clonotype itself: A read error may explain this, as a much larger clone is one base away. The V call is TRBV7-2, the J call TRBJ2-1; TRBD1 or TRBD2 may be the D gene (5 bases each). V shed 5 bases and J shed 6 bases, with 17 bases lying between them. Germline V gene lookup returns CDR1 SGHTA and CDR2 FQGNSA. This CDR3 is built from 15 residues. The CDR3 sequence: CASSQRWGNFNEQFF. As DNA, the CDR3 is TGTGCCAGCAGCCAGCGGTGGGGGAACTTCAATGAGCAGTTCTTC. Together with reference TRBV7-2 and TRBJ2-1, the CDR3 gives the full variable domain: GAGVSQSPSNKVTEKGKDVELRCDPISGHTALYWYRQSLGQGLEFLIYFQGNSAPDKSGLPSDRFSAERTGGSVSTLTIQRTQQEDSAVYLCASSQRWGNFNEQFFGPGTRLTVL.

This clonotype was detected a few times. This chain uses TRBV27 with TRBJ2-1; D gene unclear. Germline CDR1 reads MNHEY; CDR2 reads SMNVEV (reference sequence). Trimming pared 5 bases from V and 9 bases from J, leaving 17 bases between. The CDR3 totals 14 residues. The CDR3 DNA reads TGTGCCAGCAGTCCCCGGCTAGAATGGGGTGAGCAGTTCTTC. Amino acids: CASSPRLEWGEQFF.

This chain links TRBV19 with TRBJ2-2; D is ambiguous. V was pared by 7 bases and J by 5 bases, with 11 bases between. Germline assignment: CDR1 LNHDA and CDR2 SQIVND (reference sequence). The CDR3 runs to 13 residues. The CDR3 reads CASKPQGTGELFF. CDR3 coding DNA: TGTGCCAGTAAACCCCAAGGGACCGGGGAGCTGTTTTTT.

In its sample, this clonotype was seen a few times. This chain connects TRBV6-5 to TRBJ2-1; TRBD2 agrees at 14 bases. The CDR3 has 15 residues. Germline V gene sequence: CDR1 MNHEY, CDR2 SVGAGI. Losses at the gene ends were 6 bases for V and 10 bases for J; bases not matched to a gene: 8. CDR3 amino acids: CASSIGTSGSGEQFF. In DNA, the CDR3 is TGTGCCAGCAGCATCGGGACTAGCGGGAGCGGGGAGCAGTTCTTC.

The genes are TRBV29-1 and TRBJ1-1; TRBD1 matches 10 bases. The CDR3 is made up of 12 amino acids. From germline, CDR1 is SQVTM and CDR2 ANQGSEA. Unmatched junction bases numbered 6, after V lost 4 bases and J lost 10 bases. CDR3 bases: TGCAGCGTTGCCGGGACAGGGGCCGGAGCTTTCTTT. Protein: CSVAGTGAGAFF.

The J gene is TRBJ1-5, the V gene TRBV6-5; possible D gene TRBD1, 5 bases. The V end lost 8 bases, the J end lost 2 bases, and 13 bases lay between the germline ends. This CDR3 contains 14 residues. Germline V gene data show CDR1 as MNHEY and CDR2 as SVGAGI. CDR3 sequence reads: CASSAGDGNQPQHF. The CDR3 DNA reads as TGTGCCAGCTCGGCGGGGGATGGCAATCAGCCCCAGCATTTT.

The chain joins TRBV20-1 to TRBJ2-7; TRBD1 aligns across 8 bases. The CDR3 runs to 14 residues. The V gene's germline CDR1 is DFQATT and CDR2 SNEGSKA (reference sequence). After removal of 6 bases from V and 2 bases from J, the junction contained 9 bases not matched to a gene. In DNA, the CDR3 is TGCAGTGCCGCAGGCAGGACAGGGACCTACGAGCAGTACTTC. Protein: CSAAGRTGTYEQYF.

The CDR3 protein is CSARSGDMNTEAFF. The DNA of the CDR3 is TGCAGTGCTAGATCAGGGGATATGAACACTGAAGCTTTCTTT. The chain is built from TRBV20-1 and TRBJ1-1; a weak D match, TRBD1 (6 bases). This CDR3 has 14 residues. V was trimmed by 2 bases and J by 0 bases, leaving 10 bases between them. Germline V CDR1 and CDR2: DFQATT, SNEGSKA (reference sequence).

The chain links TRBV7-2 to TRBJ2-3, with 8 positions matching TRBD1. The CDR3 sequence is 15 residues long. The germline CDR1 and CDR2 sequences are SGHTA and FQGNSA. V trimming: 5 bases; J trimming: 0 bases; junction bases outside the gene matches: 4. CDR3 residues: CASSGHRGSTDTQYF. The CDR3 region has the DNA TGTGCCAGCAGCGGTCACAGGGGGAGCACAGATACGCAGTATTTT.